The 16 T cell receptor beta chains reported below all come from one sample, sequenced in a study of CD8 T cells in Susac syndrome. RNA totalling about 0.45 to 1 ug underwent reverse transcription with random hexamers. Using its own MiXCR run on the immunoSEQ multiplex PCR reads, TCRdb lists one record per CDR3 protein. This repertoire shows approximately 190,000 distinct CDR3 sequences, approximately 93% found once; its top ten account for 0.1%. The sample comprised CD4+ T cells from PBMCs. All receptors come from a human donor in good health.

The gene calls are TRBV6-5 and TRBJ2-2; 9 bases align to TRBD1. The CDR3 loop spans 15 amino acids. J was trimmed by 0 bases and V by 7 bases; bases with no gene match: 3. CDR1 is MNHEY, CDR2 SVGAGI, per germline. The CDR3 loop is CASNNRGPNTGELFF. Here the CDR3 DNA reads TGTGCCAGCAACAACAGGGGGCCGAACACCGGGGAGCTGTTTTTT.

CDR3 loop: CAAAGGQRQDGELFF. The CDR3 region has the DNA TGTGCCGCCGCGGGCGGACAGAGACAGGACGGGGAGCTGTTTTTT. The rearrangement uses TRBV10-3 and TRBJ2-2; D may be TRBD1 (6 bases). Germline lookup yields CDR1 ENHRY and CDR2 SYGVKD. The CDR3 has 15 amino acids. V was pared by 11 bases and J by 7 bases, with 23 bases between.

V and J are TRBV4-2 and TRBJ2-2, with D maybe TRBD2 (6 bases). This CDR3 has 16 residues. V lost 0 bases, J lost 2 bases, and 10 bases lay in between. The germline CDR1 and CDR2 sequences are LGHNA and YNFKEQ. In DNA, the CDR3 is TGTGCCAGCAGCCAAGAGCGGGGTACCAACACCGGGGAGCTGTTTTTT. Its protein product is CASSQERGTNTGELFF.

The J gene is TRBJ2-7, the V gene TRBV10-3; 10 nucleotides align to TRBD2. Trimming at V came to 6 bases and at J to 2 bases, leaving 7 bases not matched to a gene. Looked up from germline, CDR1 is ENHRY and CDR2 is SYGVKD. CDR3 length: 15 amino acids. CDR3 residues: CAISLSGGGTYEQYF. The CDR3 nucleotides are TGTGCCATCAGCTTAAGCGGGGGGGGCACCTACGAGCAGTACTTC.

V is TRBV30 and J is TRBJ1-2, with unresolved D. The CDR3 contains 12 residues. Per germline, CDR1 GTSNPN and CDR2 SVGIG (reference sequence). V lost 4 bases to trimming and J lost 2 bases, with 8 bases between them. The CDR3 DNA sequence: TGTGCCTGGACCTCGGGGAACTATGGCTACACCTTC. Protein product: CAWTSGNYGYTF.

The gene calls are TRBV14 and TRBJ1-1; D call uncertain. The V end lost 7 bases, the J end lost 4 bases, and 13 bases lay between the germline ends. The germline gives CDR1 SGHDN, CDR2 FVKESK. There are 13 residues in the CDR3. CDR3 sequence reads: CASKREVGTEAFF. The CDR3, as DNA: TGTGCCAGCAAGAGGGAAGTCGGCACTGAAGCTTTCTTT.

The gene calls are TRBV19 and TRBJ1-1; D is possibly TRBD1 (6 bases). Deletions cut 8 bases from V and 2 bases from J, with 18 bases between. The CDR3 is 15 residues long. Germline CDR1 reads LNHDA; CDR2 reads SQIVND (reference sequence). This CDR3 is CASGHRAPFNTEAFF. The CDR3 region has the DNA TGTGCCAGTGGACACAGGGCTCCCTTCAACACTGAAGCTTTCTTT. The full variable domain, completed using reference TRBV19 and TRBJ1-1, is DGGITQSPKYLFRKEGQNVTLSCEQNLNHDAMYWYRQDPGQGLRLIYYSQIVNDFQKGDIAEGYSVSREKKESFPLTVTSAQKNPTAFYLCASGHRAPFNTEAFFGQGTRLTVV.

V gene TRBV10-3 combines with J gene TRBJ1-5, with TRBD1 as a possible D gene (5 bases). V lost 6 bases and J 5 bases, leaving 14 bases between the germline ends. CDR3 size: 14 residues. The germline V gene encodes CDR1 ENHRY and CDR2 SYGVKD. This CDR3 reads CAIRREGSDQPQHF. The CDR3 nucleotides are TGTGCCATCAGGAGGGAGGGGTCGGATCAGCCCCAGCATTTT.

This chain uses TRBV11-2 with TRBJ2-5; no definite D call. V lost 4 bases to trimming and J lost 2 bases, with 11 bases between them. Germline CDR1 and CDR2: SGHAT and FQNNGV. The CDR3 is 14 residues long. The CDR3 nucleotides are TGTGCCAGCAGCTCCCCGGGCCCTCAAGAGACCCAGTACTTC. It specifies CASSSPGPQETQYF.

The chain carries TRBV24-1 and TRBJ1-2, with 8 positions matching TRBD1. The CDR3 length is 12 residues. The junction had 0 bases not matched to a gene; V was cut back by 2 bases and J by 8 bases. Germline loops: CDR1 KGHDR, CDR2 SFDVKD. This CDR3 reads CATSDSGGGYTF. DNA of the CDR3: TGTGCCACCAGTGATTCAGGGGGCGGCTACACCTTC.

The rearrangement uses TRBV3-1 and TRBJ1-2; possibly TRBD1 for D (5 bases). Germline lookup yields CDR1 LGHDT and CDR2 YNNKEL (reference sequence). The CDR3 contains 14 residues. Trimming removed 2 bases from V and 7 bases from J, with 14 bases in between. The CDR3 region is CASSQRGQGRGYTF. CDR3 sequence (DNA): TGTGCCAGCAGCCAACGCGGGCAGGGCCGTGGCTACACCTTC.

CDR3 nucleotide sequence: TGTGCCAGCAGCCAGGGGGTTAGCACAGATACGCAGTATTTT. It is translated as CASSQGVSTDTQYF. The V and J genes are TRBV7-9 and TRBJ2-3, with 7 nucleotides matching TRBD1. The V segment lost 5 bases and the J segment 0 bases; nucleotides outside the gene matches: 2. Germline V gene sequence: CDR1 SEHNR, CDR2 FQNEAQ (reference sequence). The length of the CDR3 is 14 residues.

The V gene is TRBV12-3 or TRBV12-4, the J gene TRBJ2-7, with 10 bases fitting TRBD2. Germline trimming cut 6 bases from V and 4 bases from J; bases unmatched to any gene: 9. The CDR3 runs 15 residues. CDR3 nucleotide sequence: TGTGCCAGCAGCCCCGGGACTAGCGCGTCGTACGAGCAGTACTTC. It encodes CASSPGTSASYEQYF.

The gene calls are TRBV24-1 and TRBJ2-7, with 11 bases identical to TRBD1. V lost 3 bases and J lost 6; bases outside the gene matches: 12. Germline V gives CDR1 KGHDR, CDR2 SFDVKD. The CDR3 is made up of 17 amino acids. CDR3: CATSDPASGTGGVEQYF. DNA for the CDR3: TGTGCCACCAGTGATCCAGCCTCCGGGACAGGGGGAGTCGAGCAGTACTTC.

This chain uses TRBV6-2 or TRBV6-3 with TRBJ2-5, with TRBD2 as a possible D gene (5 bases). Germline assignment: CDR1 MNHEY and CDR2 SVGEGT. V lost 5 bases and J lost 8, with 15 bases in between. The CDR3 is 13 residues long. CDR3 nucleotides: TGTGCCAGCAGTCCCAGCAGCTCGGGAACCCAGTACTTC. Translating it yields CASSPSSSGTQYF.

This chain joins TRBV20-1 and TRBJ1-5; D is undetermined. This CDR3 region has 11 residues. Deletions cut 1 base from V and 5 bases from J, with 3 bases between. Germline V gives CDR1 DFQATT, CDR2 SNEGSKA (reference sequence). This CDR3 is CSARGDQPQHF. The DNA of the CDR3 is TGCAGTGCTAGAGGGGATCAGCCCCAGCATTTT.